This T cell receptor beta chain was recovered during a study of blood T cell repertoires in COVID-19. In the study overall: The United States, Italy and Spain provided the acute and convalescent COVID-19 samples.

Per the germline V gene, CDR1 is SGHRS and CDR2 is YFSETQ. The CDR3 has 17 residues. J gave up 3 bases and V 3 bases, and 8 bases lay outside the gene matches. In the original processing: Nucleated cell number was recorded as an estimate derived from reference gene primer amplification. The assay was immunoSEQ multiplex PCR, and TCRdb's table has in-frame clones only and misses some. That table furnishes V, J and clone size, whereas the DNA furnished D and trimming. Of over 45,000 clones in the sample, around 76% were seen once. Sequenced input: peripheral blood. V and J are TRBV5-1 and TRBJ2-7; TRBD2 agrees at 14 bases. This sequence originates from a man aged 50-60 years with active or convalescent COVID-19. CDR3 amino acids: CASSYEFGTSGSYEQYF. The CDR3, as DNA: TGCGCCAGCAGCTATGAATTCGGGACTAGCGGGAGCTACGAGCAGTACTTC.